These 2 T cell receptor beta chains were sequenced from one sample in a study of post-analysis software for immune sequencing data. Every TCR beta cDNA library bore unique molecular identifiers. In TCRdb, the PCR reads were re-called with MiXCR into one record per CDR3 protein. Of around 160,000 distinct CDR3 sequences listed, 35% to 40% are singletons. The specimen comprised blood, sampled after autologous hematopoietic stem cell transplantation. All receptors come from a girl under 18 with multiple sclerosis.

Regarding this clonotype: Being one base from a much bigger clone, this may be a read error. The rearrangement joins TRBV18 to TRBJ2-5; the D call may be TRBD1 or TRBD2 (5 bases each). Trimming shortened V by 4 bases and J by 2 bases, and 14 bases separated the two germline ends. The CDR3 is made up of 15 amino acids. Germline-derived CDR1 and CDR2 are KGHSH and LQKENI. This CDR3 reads CASSLGTGRQETQYF. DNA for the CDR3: TGTGCCAGCTCACTGGGGACCGGACGTCAAGAGACCCAGTACTTC.

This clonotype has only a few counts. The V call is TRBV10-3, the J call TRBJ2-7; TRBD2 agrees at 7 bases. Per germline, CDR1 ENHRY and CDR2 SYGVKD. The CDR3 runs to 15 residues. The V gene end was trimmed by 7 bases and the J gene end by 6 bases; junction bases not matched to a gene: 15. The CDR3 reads CAITEGGLGSSEQYF. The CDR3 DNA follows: TGTGCCATCACCGAGGGAGGGCTGGGGAGTAGCGAGCAGTACTTC.